This entry lists 14 T cell receptor beta chains sequenced from one sample in a study of shared clonotypes between healthy human individuals. TCRdb keeps only in-frame clones here, not all; method: immunoSEQ multiplex PCR. The sample holds hundreds of thousands of clones, approximately 96% seen once. Terminally differentiated effector memory CD45RA+ cells were excluded from the naive CD8 cells, which were CD45RO-negative and positively selected for CCR7. The sample taken for sequencing was naive CD8+ T cells sorted from blood. Receptor source: a woman in her twenties or thirties in good health.

The chain has TRBV27 and TRBJ2-7; the match to TRBD2 covers 7 bases. Germline lookup yields CDR1 MNHEY and CDR2 SMNVEV (reference sequence). With V trimmed by 4 bases and J by 4 bases, 7 bases remained unmatched. The CDR3 sequence is 14 residues long. In nucleotides, the CDR3 is TGTGCCAGCAGTTCCAAACTAGCGAGTTACGAGCAGTACTTC. It yields the protein CASSSKLASYEQYF.

The rearrangement links TRBV27 to TRBJ2-5; D ambiguous. V was pared by 5 bases and J by 6 bases, with 16 bases between. The CDR3 totals 14 residues. Germline V lookup: CDR1 MNHEY, CDR2 SMNVEV (reference sequence). This CDR3 reads CASSEATMGKTQYF. As DNA, the CDR3 is TGTGCCAGCAGTGAGGCGACAATGGGGAAGACCCAGTACTTC.

The J gene is TRBJ2-7, the V gene TRBV7-2, with 10 bases fitting TRBD1. The length of the CDR3 is 13 residues. The V segment lost 4 bases and the J segment 4 bases; nucleotides outside the gene matches: 1. Germline V gene data show CDR1 as SGHTA and CDR2 as FQGNSA. CDR3 region: CASSWDRGYEQYF. In nucleotides, the CDR3 is TGTGCCAGCAGCTGGGACAGGGGATACGAGCAGTACTTC.

The chain recombines TRBV28 with TRBJ1-5; D not resolved. Trimming removed 6 bases from V and 2 bases from J, with 14 bases in between. CDR1 is MDHEN, CDR2 SYDVKM, per germline. This CDR3 has 15 amino acids. For the CDR3, the DNA is TGTGCCAGCAGCATGTCCCCAGGTGGCAATCAGCCCCAGCATTTT. Translation gives CASSMSPGGNQPQHF.

The chain has TRBV5-6 and TRBJ2-5; TRBD2 matches at 9 bases. V dropped 3 bases and J dropped 5; count of bases not matched to a gene: 5. CDR1 is SGHDT, CDR2 YYEEEE, per germline. CDR3 length: 14 residues. The CDR3 here is CASSSGLAWETQYF. The CDR3 bases are TGTGCCAGCAGCTCTGGACTAGCGTGGGAGACCCAGTACTTC.

In DNA form, the CDR3 reads TGTGCCAGCAGCCAAGTAAGTGAGCAGTTCTTC. Translating it yields CASSQVSEQFF. The chain links TRBV4-2 to TRBJ2-1; D is unresolved. The CDR3 covers 11 residues. Germline lookup yields CDR1 LGHNA and CDR2 YNFKEQ. V was trimmed by 1 base and J by 9 bases, leaving 4 bases between them.

The chain combines TRBV6-6 with TRBJ2-2; TRBD2 aligns across 7 bases. CDR1 and CDR2 (germline): MNHNY, SVGAGI (reference sequence). V was clipped by 6 bases and J by 13 bases; unmatched bases: 11. There are 13 residues in the CDR3. This CDR3 is CASSGTTVLGLFF. In nucleotides, the CDR3 is TGTGCCAGCAGCGGGACTACGGTGTTGGGGCTGTTTTTT.

The genes are TRBV5-1 and TRBJ1-1, with D tentatively TRBD1 (6 bases). Germline V gene lookup returns CDR1 SGHRS and CDR2 YFSETQ. The CDR3 totals 15 residues. Trimming took 3 bases from V and 0 from J, leaving 12 bases between them. DNA of the CDR3: TGCGCCAGCAGCTCGGCGGACAGCATGAACACTGAAGCTTTCTTT. It is translated as CASSSADSMNTEAFF.

The V and J genes are TRBV6-1 and TRBJ2-7; 7 positions match TRBD2. This CDR3 spans 14 amino acids. With V trimmed by 3 bases and J by 1 base, 3 bases remained unmatched. From germline, CDR1 is MNHNS and CDR2 SASEGT. The CDR3 DNA follows: TGTGCCAGCAGTGATGCGGGAGAGTCCTACGAGCAGTACTTC. It is translated as CASSDAGESYEQYF.

This chain connects TRBV28 to TRBJ2-2; 7 bases are a match to TRBD2. This CDR3 region has 13 residues. In germline, CDR1 is MDHEN, CDR2 SYDVKM. V shed 3 bases and J 6 bases; nucleotides not matched to a gene: 1. CDR3 sequence: CASSFRGAGELFF. The CDR3 coding sequence is TGTGCCAGCAGTTTTCGGGGGGCCGGGGAGCTGTTTTTT. Based on the CDR3 plus reference TRBV28 and TRBJ2-2, the full variable domain is DVKVTQSSRYLVKRTGEKVFLECVQDMDHENMFWYRQDPGLGLRLIYFSYDVKMKEKGDIPEGYSVSREKKERFSLILESASTNQTSMYLCASSFRGAGELFFGEGSRLTVL.

Comments on this clone: This CDR3 is also generated by other DNA sequences in the sample. V gene TRBV7-9 combines with J gene TRBJ1-1; D may be TRBD1 (5 bases). Germline CDR1 SEHNR, CDR2 FQNEAQ (reference sequence). V shed 1 base and J shed 6 bases, with 6 bases lying between them. The CDR3 consists of 12 residues. This CDR3 reads CASSLGGPEAFF. Written as DNA, the CDR3 is TGTGCCAGCAGCTTAGGGGGCCCTGAAGCTTTCTTT.

This clone showed up just once. The chain employs TRBV27 and TRBJ2-3; D unclear. This CDR3 is 18 amino acids long. V lost 2 bases and J 0 bases, leaving 18 bases between the germline ends. Looked up from germline, CDR1 is MNHEY and CDR2 is SMNVEV (reference sequence). The CDR3 DNA follows: TGTGCCAGCAGTTTAATCCGGACCCTCTCGGACAGCACAGATACGCAGTATTTT. Protein sequence: CASSLIRTLSDSTDTQYF.

This CDR3 reads CASSGTGYNYGYTF. The CDR3 DNA follows: TGTGCCAGCAGCGGGACAGGATACAACTATGGCTACACCTTC. The J gene is TRBJ1-2, the V gene TRBV9; 7 bases line up with TRBD1. Germline loops: CDR1 SGDLS, CDR2 YYNGEE. V gave up 3 bases and J gave up 2 bases; unmatched junction bases: 4. This CDR3 comprises 14 residues.

Only one count was recorded for this clone. The chain carries TRBV27 and TRBJ2-1; 10 bases fit TRBD2. Germline V gives CDR1 MNHEY, CDR2 SMNVEV (reference sequence). The V gene end was trimmed by 6 bases and the J gene end by 4 bases; junction bases not matched to a gene: 6. The CDR3 runs to 15 residues. This CDR3 reads CASSESSGGYNEQFF. Here the CDR3 DNA reads TGTGCCAGCAGCGAATCTAGCGGGGGATACAATGAGCAGTTCTTC.